The T cell receptor beta chain described here comes from a study of T cells after yellow fever vaccination. Findings and limits, study-wide: Weaker, the secondary response peaked sooner, at day 5 versus 15. Post-booster reappearance was seen for most primary-vaccination clones (around 96% CD4, 85% to 90% CD8). Contamination of FACS-sorted repertoires by abundant clonotypes from the bulk population could occur.

This clonotype was found many times. The target antigen is unknown. In TCRdb, the 5' RACE reads were re-called with MiXCR into one record per CDR3 protein. The sample yields about 130,000 distinct CDR3 sequences, roughly 9% seen once. The CDR3 extends over 15 amino acids. Germline lookup yields CDR1 LNHNV and CDR2 YYDKDF (reference sequence). Trimming shortened V by 4 bases and J by 4 bases, and 16 bases separated the two germline ends. This receptor was taken from a man aged 18 to 30 who received the YFV17D yellow fever vaccine. The input for sequencing was CD8+ T cells sorted from PBMCs, taken on the day of the yellow fever booster vaccination. The chain employs TRBV15 and TRBJ2-5, with D maybe TRBD1 (6 bases). As DNA, the CDR3 is TGTGCCACCAGCACGCCGGGACATCTGGGAGAGACCCAGTACTTC. Amino acids: CATSTPGHLGETQYF.